This passage covers 7 T cell receptor beta chains from one sample sequenced in a study of cytomegalovirus exposure and HLA in healthy donors (dated by TCRdb to between 2016 and 2019). Library preparation used the immunoSEQ multiplex PCR assay. Not all clones reach the TCRdb copy of this immuneACCESS table, which keeps in-frame sequences only. Checked studies attribute under half of the gap to unresolved V genes and leave the rest unexplained. The sample has 100,000 to 130,000 clones on record, approximately 94% of them singletons. The biggest ten clones account for 0.67% of the sample. Sequencing was done on a sample of PBMCs. The receptors were gathered from a woman aged 18-30 years in good health and CMV-seronegative.

The chain combines TRBV2 with TRBJ2-7, with 10 bases matching TRBD2. Germline CDR1 is SNHLY and CDR2 is FYNNEI. The ends lost 4 bases at V and 3 bases at J; junction bases unmatched: 15. CDR3 length: 18 amino acids. The CDR3 region is CASSGPPLLAGADYEQYF. In DNA form, the CDR3 reads TGTGCCAGCAGTGGGCCGCCCCTCCTAGCGGGGGCAGACTACGAGCAGTACTTC.

The chain uses TRBV30 and TRBJ1-1; D is undetermined. Germline CDR1 is GTSNPN and CDR2 is SVGIG (reference sequence). The V end lost 0 bases, the J end lost 4 bases, and 6 bases lay between the germline ends. CDR3 length: 12 residues. The CDR3 sequence: CAWSVQSTEAFF. The CDR3, as DNA: TGTGCCTGGAGTGTACAGTCCACTGAAGCTTTCTTT.

The J gene is TRBJ2-5, the V gene TRBV2, with D maybe TRBD1 (7 bases). The germline CDR1 and CDR2 sequences are SNHLY and FYNNEI. Trimming stripped 8 bases from V and 8 bases from J, with 21 bases between. The CDR3 is 14 residues long. The CDR3 reads CASRGTALLNTQYF. DNA for the CDR3: TGTGCCAGCCGGGGGACAGCTCTATTGAATACCCAGTACTTC.

The chain is built from TRBV28 and TRBJ2-7; TRBD2 matches at 10 bases. Germline V lookup: CDR1 MDHEN, CDR2 SYDVKM. The V segment lost 6 bases and the J segment 3 bases; nucleotides outside the gene matches: 5. The CDR3 has 14 amino acids. Here the CDR3 reads CASRFTSGNYEQYF. The CDR3, as DNA: TGTGCCAGCAGGTTTACTAGCGGGAACTACGAGCAGTACTTC. Full variable domain (outside the CDR3, taken from reference TRBV28 and TRBJ2-7): DVKVTQSSRYLVKRTGEKVFLECVQDMDHENMFWYRQDPGLGLRLIYFSYDVKMKEKGDIPEGYSVSREKKERFSLILESASTNQTSMYLCASRFTSGNYEQYFGPGTRLTVT.

The chain is built from TRBV4-1 and TRBJ2-3, with D perhaps matching TRBD1 (5 bases). This CDR3 contains 15 residues. The germline V and J ends were trimmed by 3 bases and 5 bases, with 15 bases remaining between them. Germline CDR1 MGHRA, CDR2 YSYEKL. This chain's CDR3 is CASSHPAQGRDTQYF. CDR3 in DNA: TGCGCCAGCAGCCACCCAGCCCAGGGCAGAGATACGCAGTATTTT.

The chain employs TRBV25-1 and TRBJ2-5; D is perhaps TRBD2 (6 bases). The CDR3 is 14 amino acids. Trimming left V 8 bases short and J 0 bases short, with 13 bases between. Germline lookup yields CDR1 MGHDK and CDR2 SYGVNS. The CDR3 spells CASSSRGYQETQYF. The CDR3 DNA follows: TGTGCCAGCTCCAGCCGGGGGTACCAAGAGACCCAGTACTTC.

V gene TRBV4-2 combines with J gene TRBJ2-7; TRBD2 aligns across 8 bases. With 1 base clipped from V and 2 bases from J, the junction kept 7 bases outside the gene matches. The CDR3 runs 16 residues. The germline V gene encodes CDR1 LGHNA and CDR2 YNFKEQ. CDR3 region: CASSQVAGGAPYEQYF. In DNA, the CDR3 is TGTGCCAGCAGCCAAGTTGCGGGGGGAGCACCCTACGAGCAGTACTTC.